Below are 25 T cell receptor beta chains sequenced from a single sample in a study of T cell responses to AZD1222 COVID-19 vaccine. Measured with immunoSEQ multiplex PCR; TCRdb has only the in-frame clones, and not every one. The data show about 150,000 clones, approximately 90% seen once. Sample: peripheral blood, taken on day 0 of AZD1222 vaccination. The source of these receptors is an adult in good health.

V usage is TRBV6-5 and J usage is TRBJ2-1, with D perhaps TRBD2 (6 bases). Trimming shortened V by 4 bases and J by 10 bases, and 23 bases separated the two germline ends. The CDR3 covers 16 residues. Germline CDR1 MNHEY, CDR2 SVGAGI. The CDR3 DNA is TGTGCCAGCAGTTCCCTATCTAGCGCCATGCACCTAGAGCAGTTCTTC. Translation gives CASSSLSSAMHLEQFF.

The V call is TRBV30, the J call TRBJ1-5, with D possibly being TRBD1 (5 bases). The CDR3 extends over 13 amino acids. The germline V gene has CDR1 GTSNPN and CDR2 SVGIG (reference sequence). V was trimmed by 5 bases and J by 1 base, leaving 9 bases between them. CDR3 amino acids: CAWARDSNQPQHF. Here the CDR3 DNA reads TGTGCCTGGGCCAGGGACAGCAATCAGCCCCAGCATTTT.

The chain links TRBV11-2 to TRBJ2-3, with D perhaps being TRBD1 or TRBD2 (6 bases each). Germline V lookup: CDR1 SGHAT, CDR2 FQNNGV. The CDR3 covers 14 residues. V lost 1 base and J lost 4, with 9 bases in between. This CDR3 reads CASSLGGAADTQYF. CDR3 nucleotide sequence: TGTGCCAGCAGCTTAGGGGGGGCGGCAGATACGCAGTATTTT.

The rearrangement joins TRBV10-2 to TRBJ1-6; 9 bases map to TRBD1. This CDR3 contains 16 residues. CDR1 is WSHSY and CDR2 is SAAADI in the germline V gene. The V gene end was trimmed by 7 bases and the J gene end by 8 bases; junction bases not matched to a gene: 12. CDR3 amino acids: CASTKTRDRDHSPLHF. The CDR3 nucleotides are TGCGCCAGCACAAAAACCCGGGACAGGGATCATTCACCCCTCCACTTT.

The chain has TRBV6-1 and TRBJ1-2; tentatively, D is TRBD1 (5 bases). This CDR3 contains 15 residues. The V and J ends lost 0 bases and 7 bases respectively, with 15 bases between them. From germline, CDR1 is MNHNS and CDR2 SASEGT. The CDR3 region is CASSEALGGTSGYTF. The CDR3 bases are TGTGCCAGCAGTGAAGCGCTTGGGGGAACATCTGGCTACACCTTC.

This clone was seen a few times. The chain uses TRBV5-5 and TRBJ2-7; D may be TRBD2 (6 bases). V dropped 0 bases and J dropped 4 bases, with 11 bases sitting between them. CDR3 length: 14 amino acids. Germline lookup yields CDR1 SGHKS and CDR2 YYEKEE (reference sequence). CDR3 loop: CASSLDWTTYEQYF. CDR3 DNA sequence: TGTGCCAGCAGCTTGGACTGGACTACATACGAGCAGTACTTC. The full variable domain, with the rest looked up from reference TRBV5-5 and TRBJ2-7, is DAGVTQSPTHLIKTRGQQVTLRCSPISGHKSVSWYQQVLGQGPQFIFQYYEKEERGRGNFPDRFSARQFPNYSSELNVNALLLGDSALYLCASSLDWTTYEQYFGPGTRLTVT.

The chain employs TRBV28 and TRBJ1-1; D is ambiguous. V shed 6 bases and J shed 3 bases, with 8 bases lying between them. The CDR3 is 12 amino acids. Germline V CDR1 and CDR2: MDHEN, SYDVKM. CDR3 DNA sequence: TGTGCCAGCAGGTACTTGTACACTGAAGCTTTCTTT. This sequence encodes CASRYLYTEAFF.

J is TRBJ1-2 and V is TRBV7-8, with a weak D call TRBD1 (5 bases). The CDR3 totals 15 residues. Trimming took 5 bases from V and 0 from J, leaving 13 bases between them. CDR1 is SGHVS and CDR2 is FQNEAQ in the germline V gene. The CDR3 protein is CASSPDGGPNYGYTF. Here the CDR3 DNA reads TGTGCCAGCAGCCCCGATGGGGGTCCTAACTATGGCTACACCTTC.

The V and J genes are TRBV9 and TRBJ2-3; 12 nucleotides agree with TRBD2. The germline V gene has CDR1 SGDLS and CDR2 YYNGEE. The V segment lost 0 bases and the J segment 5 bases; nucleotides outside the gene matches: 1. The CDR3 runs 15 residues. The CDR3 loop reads CASSVGLAGVDTQYF. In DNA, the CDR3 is TGTGCCAGCAGCGTAGGACTAGCGGGAGTAGATACGCAGTATTTT.

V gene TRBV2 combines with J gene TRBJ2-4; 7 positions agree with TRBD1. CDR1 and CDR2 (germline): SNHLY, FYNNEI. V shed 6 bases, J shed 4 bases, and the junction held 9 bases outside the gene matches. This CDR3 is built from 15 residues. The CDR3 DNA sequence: TGTGCCAGCAGCTACAGGGGTTCGGGGAAAAACATTCAGTACTTC. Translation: CASSYRGSGKNIQYF.

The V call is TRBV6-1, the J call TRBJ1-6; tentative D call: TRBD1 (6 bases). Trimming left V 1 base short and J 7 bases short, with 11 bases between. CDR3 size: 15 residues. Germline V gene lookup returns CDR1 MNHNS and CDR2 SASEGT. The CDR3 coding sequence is TGTGCCAGCAGTGAAGTTTCAGGGGTAAATTCACCCCTCCACTTT. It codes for CASSEVSGVNSPLHF.

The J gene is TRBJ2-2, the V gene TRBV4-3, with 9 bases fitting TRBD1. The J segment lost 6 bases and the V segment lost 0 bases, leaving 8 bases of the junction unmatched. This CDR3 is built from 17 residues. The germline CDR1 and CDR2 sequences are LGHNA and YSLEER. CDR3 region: CASSQESVRTGAGELFF. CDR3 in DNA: TGCGCCAGCAGCCAAGAATCGGTCAGGACAGGGGCCGGGGAGCTGTTTTTT.

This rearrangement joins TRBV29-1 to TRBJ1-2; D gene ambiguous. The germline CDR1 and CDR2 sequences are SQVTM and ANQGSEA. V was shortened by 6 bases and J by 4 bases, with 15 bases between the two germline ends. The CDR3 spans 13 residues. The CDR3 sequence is CSVVQRLGYGYTF. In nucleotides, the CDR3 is TGCAGCGTCGTTCAACGACTTGGCTATGGCTACACCTTC.

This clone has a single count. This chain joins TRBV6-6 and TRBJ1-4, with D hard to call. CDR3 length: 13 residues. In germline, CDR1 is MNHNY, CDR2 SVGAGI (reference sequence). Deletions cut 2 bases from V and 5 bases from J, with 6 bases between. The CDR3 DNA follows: TGTGCCAGCAGTTACAAGGAAAATGAAAAACTGTTTTTT. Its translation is CASSYKENEKLFF.

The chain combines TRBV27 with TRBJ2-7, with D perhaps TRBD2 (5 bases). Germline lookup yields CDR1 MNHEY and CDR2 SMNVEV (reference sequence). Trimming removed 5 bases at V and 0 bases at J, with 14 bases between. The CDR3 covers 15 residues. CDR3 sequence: CASSPPGLGSYEQYF. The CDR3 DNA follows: TGTGCCAGCAGTCCACCGGGATTAGGCTCCTACGAGCAGTACTTC.

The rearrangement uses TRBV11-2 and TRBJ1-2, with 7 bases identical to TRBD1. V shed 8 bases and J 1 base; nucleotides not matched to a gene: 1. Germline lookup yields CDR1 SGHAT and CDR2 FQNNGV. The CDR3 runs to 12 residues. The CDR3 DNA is TGTGCCAGCCAGGGGGTTAACTATGGCTACACCTTC. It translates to CASQGVNYGYTF.

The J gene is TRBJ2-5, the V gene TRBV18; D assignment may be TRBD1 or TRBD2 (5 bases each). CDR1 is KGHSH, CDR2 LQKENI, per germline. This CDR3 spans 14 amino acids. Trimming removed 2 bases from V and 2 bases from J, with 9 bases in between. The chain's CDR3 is CASSPVGDQETQYF. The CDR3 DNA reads TGTGCCAGCTCACCAGTGGGGGATCAAGAGACCCAGTACTTC.

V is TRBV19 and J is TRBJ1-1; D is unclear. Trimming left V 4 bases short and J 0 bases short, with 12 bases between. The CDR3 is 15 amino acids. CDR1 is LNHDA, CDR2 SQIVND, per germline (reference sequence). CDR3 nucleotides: TGTGCCAGTAGTAAACTACAGATGATGAACACTGAAGCTTTCTTT. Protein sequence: CASSKLQMMNTEAFF.

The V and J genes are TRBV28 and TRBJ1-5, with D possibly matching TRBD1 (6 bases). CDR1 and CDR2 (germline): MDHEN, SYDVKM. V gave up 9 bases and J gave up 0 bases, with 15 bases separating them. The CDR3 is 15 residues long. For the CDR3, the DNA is TGTGCCAGTCTGCTGGGGGGCAATAGCAATCAGCCCCAGCATTTT. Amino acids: CASLLGGNSNQPQHF.

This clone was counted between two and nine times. CDR3 residues: CASSLFGQYTGELFF. CDR3 nucleotide sequence: TGTGCCAGCAGTTTATTCGGGCAGTACACCGGGGAGCTGTTTTTT. The V call is TRBV28, the J call TRBJ2-2; D call uncertain. Between the trimmed V and J ends, which lost 1 base and 3 bases, there was a span of 9 bases. The CDR3 totals 15 residues. Germline CDR1 is MDHEN and CDR2 is SYDVKM. Variable domain in full (rest from reference TRBV28 and TRBJ2-2): DVKVTQSSRYLVKRTGEKVFLECVQDMDHENMFWYRQDPGLGLRLIYFSYDVKMKEKGDIPEGYSVSREKKERFSLILESASTNQTSMYLCASSLFGQYTGELFFGEGSRLTVL.

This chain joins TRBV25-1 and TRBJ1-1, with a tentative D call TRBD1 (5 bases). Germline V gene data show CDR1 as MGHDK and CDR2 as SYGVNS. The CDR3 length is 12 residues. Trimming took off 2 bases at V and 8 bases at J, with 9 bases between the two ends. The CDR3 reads CASSEQGREAFF. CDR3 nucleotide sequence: TGTGCCAGCAGTGAACAGGGCAGGGAAGCTTTCTTT.

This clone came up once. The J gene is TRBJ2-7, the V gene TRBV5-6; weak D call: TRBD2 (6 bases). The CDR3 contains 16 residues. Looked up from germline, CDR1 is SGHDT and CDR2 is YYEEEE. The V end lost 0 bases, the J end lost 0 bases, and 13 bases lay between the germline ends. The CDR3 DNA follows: TGTGCCAGCAGCTTGGGTGGCGGGGTAAGCTCCTACGAGCAGTACTTC. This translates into CASSLGGGVSSYEQYF.

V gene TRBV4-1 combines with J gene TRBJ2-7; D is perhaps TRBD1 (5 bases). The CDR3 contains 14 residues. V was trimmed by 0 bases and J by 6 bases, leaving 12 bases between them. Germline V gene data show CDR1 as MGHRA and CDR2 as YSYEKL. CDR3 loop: CASSQDPAGLEQYF. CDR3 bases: TGCGCCAGCAGCCAAGATCCGGCAGGGCTCGAGCAGTACTTC.

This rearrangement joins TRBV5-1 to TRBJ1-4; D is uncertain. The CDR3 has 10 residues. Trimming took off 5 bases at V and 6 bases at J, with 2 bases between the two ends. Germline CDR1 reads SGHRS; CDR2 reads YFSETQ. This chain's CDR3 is CASRDEKLFF. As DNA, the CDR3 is TGCGCCAGCAGAGATGAAAAACTGTTTTTT.

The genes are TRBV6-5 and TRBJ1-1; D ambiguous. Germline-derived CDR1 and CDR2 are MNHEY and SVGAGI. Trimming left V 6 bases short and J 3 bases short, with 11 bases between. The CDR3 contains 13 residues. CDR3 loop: CASSLRPHTEAFF. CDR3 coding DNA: TGTGCCAGCAGCCTTCGGCCTCACACTGAAGCTTTCTTT.